The present T cell receptor beta chain was sequenced within a study of control samples from healthy donors and cancer patients. Repertoires were generated with immunoSEQ multiplex PCR, while TCRdb's copy carries only in-frame clones and drops some. This sample has tens of thousands of clones, with less than 90% found just once. The CDR3 is 14 residues long. Germline V CDR1 and CDR2: SGHAT, FQNNGV. The V gene end was trimmed by 3 bases and the J gene end by 5 bases; junction bases not matched to a gene: 4. The TCR comes from a woman between 65 and 79 years old in good health. V usage is TRBV11-2 and J usage is TRBJ2-1, with 7 bases aligning to TRBD1. Specimen: blood. Written as DNA, the CDR3 is TGTGCCAGCAGCTTCGGGACAGCGAACAATGAGCAGTTCTTC. It yields the protein CASSFGTANNEQFF.